A single sample gave rise to the 28 T cell receptor beta chains below, sequenced in a study of shared clonotypes between healthy human individuals. TCRdb's table, derived via immunoSEQ multiplex PCR, lists solely in-frame clones and lacks some. The table has hundreds of thousands of clones, about 97% seen once. The source material was naive CD4+ T cells sorted from blood. Documented subset: CD45RA+ positively selected. These receptors were collected from a woman aged 30 to 39 in good health.

The V and J genes are TRBV28 and TRBJ1-2; D remains unclear. V was pared by 6 bases and J by 2 bases, with 7 bases between. This CDR3 contains 12 residues. Germline loops: CDR1 MDHEN, CDR2 SYDVKM. Here the CDR3 DNA reads TGTGCCAGCAGCCTACAGAACTATGGCTACACCTTC. Protein sequence: CASSLQNYGYTF.

This clone came up once. This chain joins TRBV18 and TRBJ2-3; D uncertain. The CDR3 sequence is 14 residues long. Trimming took 5 bases from V and 0 from J, leaving 9 bases between them. Per the germline V gene, CDR1 is KGHSH and CDR2 is LQKENI. The CDR3 reads CASSSRDSTDTQYF. Here the CDR3 DNA reads TGTGCCAGCTCATCCAGAGATAGCACAGATACGCAGTATTTT.

The chain recombines TRBV6-6 with TRBJ2-2, with D hard to call. Trimming took off 4 bases at V and 2 bases at J, with 14 bases between the two ends. Germline CDR1 MNHNY, CDR2 SVGAGI (reference sequence). This CDR3 region has 16 residues. The CDR3 sequence is CASSFDLVSNTGELFF. The DNA for the CDR3 is TGTGCCAGCAGTTTCGATCTGGTCAGTAACACCGGGGAGCTGTTTTTT.

V gene TRBV27 combines with J gene TRBJ2-6, with D possibly TRBD2 on 6 matching bases. CDR3 length: 18 amino acids. Trimming took off 0 bases at V and 0 bases at J, with 12 bases between the two ends. From germline, CDR1 is MNHEY and CDR2 SMNVEV (reference sequence). In DNA form, the CDR3 reads TGTGCCAGCAGTTTATCGGAGGGCTCGCCCTCTGGGGCCAACGTCCTGACTTTC. This codes for CASSLSEGSPSGANVLTF.

This clone was seen just once. The chain is built from TRBV28 and TRBJ2-6, with 8 positions matching TRBD2. In germline, CDR1 is MDHEN, CDR2 SYDVKM. V shed 6 bases and J 4 bases; nucleotides not matched to a gene: 8. The CDR3 is 16 residues long. The CDR3 region is CASSPGSGAGANVLTF. Here the CDR3 DNA reads TGTGCCAGCAGCCCGGGTAGCGGGGCCGGGGCCAACGTCCTGACTTTC.

The chain couples TRBV11-3 to TRBJ2-2; D is possibly TRBD1 (5 bases). This CDR3 contains 15 residues. Germline assignment: CDR1 SGHNT and CDR2 YENEEA. The V and J ends lost 6 bases and 6 bases respectively, with 17 bases between them. The CDR3 spells CASSPGASRSGELFF. For the CDR3, the DNA is TGTGCCAGCAGTCCTGGGGCAAGTCGGTCCGGGGAGCTGTTTTTT.

The chain recombines TRBV9 with TRBJ2-5; a weak D match, TRBD2 (6 bases). The CDR3 covers 16 residues. The germline V gene encodes CDR1 SGDLS and CDR2 YYNGEE. V lost 0 bases and J lost 4, with 16 bases in between. The CDR3 DNA follows: TGTGCCAGCAGCGTAGAGCAACCGGGACTTCGAGAGACCCAGTACTTC. Protein sequence: CASSVEQPGLRETQYF.

The chain links TRBV6-5 to TRBJ1-2; 7 bases fit TRBD1. Looked up from germline, CDR1 is MNHEY and CDR2 is SVGAGI. This CDR3 comprises 13 residues. V lost 7 bases, J lost 6 bases, and 8 bases stayed unmatched. The CDR3 DNA follows: TGTGCCAGCACCAGAACAGGGGTACATGGCTACACCTTC. Encoded protein: CASTRTGVHGYTF.

The chain employs TRBV25-1 and TRBJ1-4, with a possible D match to TRBD1 (5 bases). This CDR3 comprises 16 residues. CDR1 is MGHDK, CDR2 SYGVNS, per germline. The V gene lost 0 bases and the J gene lost 8 bases, with 16 bases spanning the gap. DNA of the CDR3: TGTGCCAGCAGTGAATATGGGGCAGGGAGGGCAGAAAAACTGTTTTTT. Its protein product is CASSEYGAGRAEKLFF.

The rearrangement joins TRBV28 to TRBJ2-7, with 10 bases identical to TRBD2. The ends lost 4 bases at V and 4 bases at J; junction bases unmatched: 16. This CDR3 has 18 amino acids. Germline values: CDR1 MDHEN, CDR2 SYDVKM. The CDR3 protein is CASSSVAGGWGGIYEQYF. DNA of the CDR3: TGTGCCAGCAGTTCGGTAGCGGGAGGATGGGGTGGCATATACGAGCAGTACTTC.

The chain joins TRBV19 to TRBJ2-7; TRBD1 agrees at 9 bases. V was clipped by 3 bases and J by 2 bases; unmatched bases: 5. This CDR3 has 15 residues. The V gene's germline CDR1 is LNHDA and CDR2 SQIVND (reference sequence). The CDR3 sequence: CASSIGTGRPYEQYF. CDR3 nucleotide sequence: TGTGCCAGTAGTATCGGGACAGGGCGCCCCTACGAGCAGTACTTC.

This sequence joins TRBV6-5 and TRBJ1-3; D gene uncertain. Germline V CDR1 and CDR2: MNHEY, SVGAGI. V lost 0 bases and J lost 4, with 13 bases in between. The CDR3 has 16 amino acids. The CDR3 coding sequence is TGTGCCAGCAGTTACTCGGGTCAGTCCCCGGGAAACACCATATATTTT. This translates into CASSYSGQSPGNTIYF.

This sequence joins TRBV25-1 and TRBJ2-1; D is unclear. The CDR3 runs to 14 residues. V lost 5 bases and J lost 4, with 12 bases in between. The germline gives CDR1 MGHDK, CDR2 SYGVNS. The CDR3 loop is CASSLKDGYNEQFF. The CDR3 nucleotides read TGTGCCAGCAGTTTGAAGGACGGTTACAATGAGCAGTTCTTC. The entire variable domain, with the rest obtained from reference TRBV25-1 and TRBJ2-1, is as follows: EADIYQTPRYLVIGTGKKITLECSQTMGHDKMYWYQQDPGMELHLIHYSYGVNSTEKGDLSSESTVSRIRTEHFPLTLESARPSHTSQYLCASSLKDGYNEQFFGPGTRLTVL.

As DNA, the CDR3 is TGTGCCAGCAGTCTTTGGGGTGGAGGGCCCAGCAATCAGCCCCAGCATTTT. It encodes CASSLWGGGPSNQPQHF. The chain couples TRBV28 to TRBJ1-5; D unresolved. The germline gives CDR1 MDHEN, CDR2 SYDVKM. Trimming took off 5 bases at V and 1 base at J, with 18 bases between the two ends. This CDR3 comprises 17 residues.

The V and J genes are TRBV9 and TRBJ2-7; a weak D match, TRBD2 (5 bases). The V gene's germline CDR1 is SGDLS and CDR2 YYNGEE. CDR3 length: 14 residues. Trimming pared 1 base from V and 0 bases from J, leaving 8 bases between. The CDR3 loop is CASSVMSGSYEQYF. The CDR3 DNA is TGTGCCAGCAGCGTAATGAGCGGCTCCTACGAGCAGTACTTC.

The genes are TRBV30 and TRBJ2-3; either TRBD1 or TRBD2 may supply D (5 bases each). V was trimmed by 2 bases and J by 10 bases, leaving 10 bases between them. CDR3 size: 11 residues. The V gene's germline CDR1 is GTSNPN and CDR2 SVGIG (reference sequence). CDR3 nucleotides: TGTGCCTGGAGTTTGGGGGAGTCGCAGTATTTT. It translates to CAWSLGESQYF.

The chain employs TRBV7-9 and TRBJ2-7, with a tentative D call TRBD2 (6 bases). The CDR3 sequence is 14 residues long. The V gene lost 1 base and the J gene lost 4 bases, with 11 bases spanning the gap. The germline V gene has CDR1 SEHNR and CDR2 FQNEAQ (reference sequence). CDR3 in DNA: TGTGCCAGCAGCTTAGTCTCGGGAGCATACGAGCAGTACTTC. Amino acids: CASSLVSGAYEQYF.

This CDR3 is CASSSNKSSGGNEQFF. CDR3 nucleotide sequence: TGTGCCAGCAGCTCGAATAAGTCCTCAGGGGGCAATGAGCAGTTCTTC. The chain employs TRBV7-3 and TRBJ2-1; 7 bases are shared with TRBD1. Looked up from germline, CDR1 is SGHTA and CDR2 is FQGTGA. V lost 4 bases to trimming and J lost 6 bases; unmatched junction nucleotides: 12. The CDR3 has 16 residues.

The chain carries TRBV6-6 and TRBJ2-2, with 7 bases matching TRBD2. CDR1 and CDR2 from the germline V gene are MNHNY and SVGAGI (reference sequence). The CDR3 spans 16 residues. V was pared by 1 base and J by 7 bases, with 9 bases of the junction left unmatched. CDR3 nucleotides: TGTGCCAGCAGTTACTTGGCGGGAGCGTACGGCGGGGAGCTGTTTTTT. Translating gives CASSYLAGAYGGELFF.

The gene calls are TRBV27 and TRBJ2-1, with unresolved D. V shed 3 bases and J shed 6 bases, with 21 bases lying between them. CDR1 and CDR2 (germline): MNHEY, SMNVEV (reference sequence). The length of the CDR3 is 17 residues. In DNA, the CDR3 is TGTGCCAGCAGTTTGCTCCATAGCTTGCCGCAGGCCAATGAGCAGTTCTTC. It is translated as CASSLLHSLPQANEQFF.

This chain joins TRBV27 and TRBJ2-5; maybe TRBD1 (6 bases). V lost 8 bases, J lost 5 bases, and 21 bases lay in between. The CDR3 runs 15 residues. The germline V gene has CDR1 MNHEY and CDR2 SMNVEV (reference sequence). The CDR3 loop is CASCPRNRDRETQYF. The DNA for the CDR3 is TGTGCCAGCTGCCCCCGAAACAGGGATAGGGAGACCCAGTACTTC.

This clone was seen a single time. The genes are TRBV10-1 and TRBJ2-7; 11 nucleotides match TRBD1. CDR3 size: 13 residues. Per germline, CDR1 WNHNN and CDR2 SYGVQD (reference sequence). Trimming cost V 4 bases and J 6 bases; bases outside gene matches: 2. The CDR3 sequence: CASSGTGGFEQYF. CDR3 bases: TGCGCCAGCAGTGGGACAGGGGGCTTCGAGCAGTACTTC.

The chain has TRBV11-2 and TRBJ2-2; no clear D gene. CDR3 length: 13 residues. CDR1 is SGHAT and CDR2 is FQNNGV in the germline V gene. The V gene lost 5 bases and the J gene lost 6 bases, with 10 bases spanning the gap. CDR3 in DNA: TGTGCCAGCAGCCCCGACTTGGCCGGGGAGCTGTTTTTT. Translating gives CASSPDLAGELFF.

The rearrangement joins TRBV30 to TRBJ2-4; maybe TRBD1 (6 bases). The CDR3 length is 16 residues. From germline, CDR1 is GTSNPN and CDR2 SVGIG (reference sequence). V was trimmed by 3 bases and J by 6 bases, leaving 21 bases between them. The CDR3 DNA reads as TGTGCCTGGAGAGGCCACAGGGCCCACTCGGGAAACATTCAGTACTTC. This gives the protein CAWRGHRAHSGNIQYF.

This chain uses TRBV19 with TRBJ1-1; D gene ambiguous. The CDR3 loop spans 14 amino acids. The germline CDR1 and CDR2 sequences are LNHDA and SQIVND (reference sequence). Between the trimmed V and J ends, which lost 10 bases and 2 bases, there was a span of 17 bases. CDR3 sequence (DNA): TGTGCCACCTCTGATCTGGGAGTAAACACTGAAGCTTTCTTT. Translation: CATSDLGVNTEAFF.

The chain carries TRBV6-5 and TRBJ2-2, with D maybe TRBD1 (6 bases). The germline V gene has CDR1 MNHEY and CDR2 SVGAGI. V was trimmed by 5 bases and J by 6 bases, leaving 13 bases between them. This CDR3 is 14 amino acids long. CDR3 sequence reads: CASSLGTFPGELFF. The CDR3 DNA is TGTGCCAGCAGTCTGGGGACATTTCCCGGGGAGCTGTTTTTT.

The chain joins TRBV4-2 to TRBJ2-3, with 7 bases fitting TRBD1. CDR3 length: 15 residues. CDR1 and CDR2 from the germline V gene are LGHNA and YNFKEQ. V dropped 1 base and J dropped 2; count of bases not matched to a gene: 3. The CDR3 DNA reads TGTGCCAGCAGCCAAGGGGGACAGTTCACAGATACGCAGTATTTT. Translation gives CASSQGGQFTDTQYF.

The chain uses TRBV10-2 and TRBJ1-3; D uncertain. Trimming pared 6 bases from V and 0 bases from J, leaving 18 bases between. This CDR3 has 17 residues. Germline values: CDR1 WSHSY, CDR2 SAAADI. The CDR3 protein is CASSPSLSIHSGNTIYF. CDR3 DNA: TGCGCCAGCAGCCCGTCCCTCTCCATTCACTCTGGAAACACCATATATTTT.